Shown below are 13 T cell receptor beta chains from a single sample sequenced in a study of T cells in Graves' hyperthyroidism and ophthalmopathy. RNA transcripts yielded amplified TCR beta CDR3 regions. Researchers ran a first-round RT-PCR on the TCR CDR3 using the HTBI primer set. Each CDR3 protein gets one entry after TCRdb re-called the multiplex PCR reads with MiXCR. The sample holds around 270,000 distinct CDR3 sequences; about 19% are singletons and the top ten take about two fifths. The sequenced material came from blood. The receptors come from a man between 50 and 59 years old with Graves' ophthalmopathy.

This clonotype turned up a few times. The chain joins TRBV9 to TRBJ2-1; no clear D. This CDR3 has 13 amino acids. Per germline, CDR1 SGDLS and CDR2 YYNGEE. Trimming stripped 4 bases from V and 8 bases from J, with 13 bases between. In DNA form, the CDR3 reads TGTGCCAGCAGCCCCTCCTATAGGGATGAGCAGTTCTTC. Its translation: CASSPSYRDEQFF.

This clonotype was recorded a few times. The rearrangement links TRBV9 to TRBJ2-1; 11 bases are a match to TRBD2. Germline V gene data show CDR1 as SGDLS and CDR2 as YYNGEE. The ends lost 2 bases at V and 5 bases at J; junction bases unmatched: 9. The CDR3 totals 17 residues. The CDR3 is CASSVHTVAGGDNEQFF. In DNA form, the CDR3 reads TGTGCCAGCAGCGTCCACACGGTAGCGGGAGGGGACAATGAGCAGTTCTTC.

This clonotype was observed at least ten times. DNA of the CDR3: TGTGCCAGCAGCTTCGCGCAGGGGCCAGCCTATGGCTACACCTTC. Residues: CASSFAQGPAYGYTF. The chain combines TRBV11-2 with TRBJ1-2; TRBD1 might be the D (6 bases). This CDR3 comprises 15 residues. CDR1 is SGHAT, CDR2 FQNNGV, per germline. Trimming stripped 3 bases from V and 4 bases from J, with 15 bases between.

This clonotype was recorded a few times. This rearrangement joins TRBV2 to TRBJ1-6; the D is unclear. CDR1 is SNHLY, CDR2 FYNNEI, per germline. CDR3 length: 15 residues. V was trimmed by 1 base and J by 11 bases, leaving 15 bases between them. The CDR3: CASSEGTNELPPLHF. CDR3 nucleotide sequence: TGTGCCAGCAGTGAAGGCACCAACGAATTGCCACCCCTCCACTTT.

This clonotype was recorded a few times. The chain uses TRBV24-1 and TRBJ2-1; 8 nucleotides agree with TRBD2. Trimming cost V 0 bases and J 5 bases; bases outside gene matches: 8. Germline V CDR1 and CDR2: KGHDR, SFDVKD. The CDR3 runs to 17 residues. The CDR3 here is CATSDLVSGSSNNEQFF. The CDR3 coding sequence is TGTGCCACCAGTGATTTGGTCAGCGGGAGCAGCAACAATGAGCAGTTCTTC.

This clonotype has more than one count but fewer than ten. The chain employs TRBV27 and TRBJ2-1; 9 positions agree with TRBD2. Germline assignment: CDR1 MNHEY and CDR2 SMNVEV (reference sequence). The junction had 14 bases not matched to a gene; V was cut back by 5 bases and J by 15 bases. This CDR3 contains 14 residues. CDR3 in amino acids: CASSPPGGTSPLFF. Written as DNA, the CDR3 is TGTGCCAGCAGTCCACCGGGGGGGACTAGCCCGCTGTTCTTC.

The chain uses TRBV3-1 and TRBJ2-6; D is possibly TRBD2 (6 bases). V lost 0 bases to trimming and J lost 0 bases, with 6 bases between them. Germline V gene data show CDR1 as LGHDT and CDR2 as YNNKEL (reference sequence). This CDR3 is 16 amino acids long. The CDR3 DNA reads as TGTGCCAGCAGCCAAGATAGCGGCTCTGGGGCCAACGTCCTGACTTTC. Encoded protein: CASSQDSGSGANVLTF.

The chain has TRBV3-1 and TRBJ2-1, with 13 bases identical to TRBD2. J lost 4 bases, V lost 2 bases, and 8 bases had no gene match. Germline-derived CDR1 and CDR2 are LGHDT and YNNKEL (reference sequence). The CDR3 has 18 residues. Here the CDR3 DNA reads TGTGCCAGCAGCCAACCCTGGACTAGCGGGAGTAGGTACAATGAGCAGTTCTTC. Translated, it gives CASSQPWTSGSRYNEQFF.

The rearrangement joins TRBV7-6 to TRBJ2-5; D tentatively reads TRBD1 or TRBD2 (5 bases each). Germline CDR1 reads SGHVS; CDR2 reads FNYEAQ. V lost 5 bases to trimming and J lost 2 bases, with 15 bases between them. This CDR3 region has 15 residues. In DNA, the CDR3 is TGTGCCAGCAGCCCGCCCGGGACCCTTCAAGAGACCCAGTACTTC. It translates to CASSPPGTLQETQYF.

The chain carries TRBV6-1 and TRBJ1-1, with 8 positions matching TRBD1. With V trimmed by 7 bases and J by 4 bases, 8 bases remained unmatched. This CDR3 region has 14 residues. Germline assignment: CDR1 MNHNS and CDR2 SASEGT. CDR3 nucleotides: TGTGCCAGCATGCGGACAGGGATCCTCACTGAAGCTTTCTTT. Its protein is CASMRTGILTEAFF.

Ten or more counts support this clonotype. The CDR3: CASSRGGESKRNEQFF. DNA for the CDR3: TGTGCCAGCAGCCGCGGCGGGGAATCGAAGAGGAATGAGCAGTTCTTC. V gene TRBV11-3 combines with J gene TRBJ2-1, with D possibly being TRBD2 (6 bases). CDR1 SGHNT and CDR2 YENEEA come from the germline V gene. The CDR3 length is 16 residues. Trimming removed 5 bases from V and 7 bases from J, with 21 bases in between.

This clonotype was seen ten or more times. V usage is TRBV10-3 and J usage is TRBJ2-7; D may be TRBD2 (5 bases). The V and J ends lost 7 bases and 5 bases respectively, with 9 bases between them. The CDR3 runs 11 residues. CDR1 is ENHRY, CDR2 SYGVKD, per germline. For the CDR3, the DNA is TGTGCCATCATGGCGGGCAACGAGCAGTACTTC. Its translation is CAIMAGNEQYF.

This clonotype appeared a few times. The chain recombines TRBV4-1 with TRBJ2-3; D gene unclear. This CDR3 comprises 15 residues. V was shortened by 4 bases and J by 1 base, with 12 bases between the two germline ends. Germline CDR1 MGHRA, CDR2 YSYEKL. The chain's CDR3 is CASSPQSAGTDTQYF. The DNA of the CDR3 is TGCGCCAGCAGCCCCCAGTCAGCTGGCACAGATACGCAGTATTTT.